The clone carrying this TCR beta chain was counted many times. Its target is not known. Template switching by 5'RACE produced TCR cDNA, adding a universal primer site and UMIs. TCRdb redid the calling of the 5' RACE reads with MiXCR, one entry per CDR3 protein. The table has 300,000 or so distinct CDR3 sequences, approximately 4.2% seen once. The entry originates in a study of T cells after yellow fever vaccination. The study's findings and limits: A large majority of primary-vaccination clones showed up again after the booster (approximately 95% CD4, 75% to 90% CD8). A weaker but faster secondary response was observed, peaking on day 5 versus 15. Although most clonotypes did not, a small share appeared in both CD4 and CD8 compartments.

This CDR3 is 15 amino acids long. In germline, CDR1 is SGDLS, CDR2 YYNGEE. Trimming removed 1 base from V and 7 bases from J; junction bases left unmatched: 3. J is TRBJ1-6 and V is TRBV9; 9 bases match TRBD1. The receptor was derived from a man younger than 35 who received the YFV17D yellow fever vaccine. The material was PBMCs, obtained 5 days after the yellow fever booster vaccination. For the CDR3, the DNA is TGTGCCAGCAGCGTAACAGGGGGCGGCAATTCACCCCTCCACTTT. This gives the protein CASSVTGGGNSPLHF. Combining the CDR3 with reference TRBV9 and TRBJ1-6 gives the whole variable domain DSGVTQTPKHLITATGQRVTLRCSPRSGDLSVYWYQQSLDQGLQFLIQYYNGEERAKGNILERFSAQQFPDLHSELNLSSLELGDSALYFCASSVTGGGNSPLHFGNGTRLTVT.